Listed here are 18 T cell receptor beta chains from one sample, sequenced in a study of cytomegalovirus exposure and HLA in healthy donors. PCR involved 60 Vbeta and 13 Jbeta primers. Clones were sequenced by immunoSEQ multiplex PCR, and TCRdb holds only the in-frame ones, with some missing. In the table there are under 200,000 clones, roughly 83% of which are singletons. The sequencing input was PBMCs. Every receptor here comes from a male donor in good health and CMV-seropositive.

The chain joins TRBV4-1 to TRBJ1-3, with D unresolved. Germline CDR1 is MGHRA and CDR2 is YSYEKL. V was shortened by 5 bases and J by 0 bases, with 8 bases between the two germline ends. This CDR3 has 14 residues. This CDR3 reads CASSLPSSGNTIYF. In DNA, the CDR3 is TGCGCCAGCAGCTTACCGAGCTCTGGAAACACCATATATTTT.

The rearrangement uses TRBV9 and TRBJ1-2; D unresolved. The CDR3 contains 13 residues. CDR1 is SGDLS, CDR2 YYNGEE, per germline. The germline V and J ends were trimmed by 4 bases and 3 bases, with 10 bases remaining between them. CDR3 sequence: CASSPDADYGYTF. CDR3 DNA: TGTGCCAGCAGCCCAGACGCGGACTATGGCTACACCTTC.

The chain's CDR3 is CASKSAGGSSSYNEQFF. As DNA, the CDR3 is TGTGCCAGTAAGTCGGCGGGGGGGTCGAGCTCCTACAATGAGCAGTTCTTC. The chain uses TRBV19 and TRBJ2-1, with 9 bases that match TRBD2. The CDR3 sequence is 17 residues long. The V segment lost 7 bases and the J segment 0 bases; nucleotides outside the gene matches: 10. Germline CDR1 reads LNHDA; CDR2 reads SQIVND (reference sequence).

The chain uses TRBV9 and TRBJ2-7; the D gene is possibly TRBD1 (5 bases). Trimming removed 3 bases from V and 7 bases from J, with 11 bases in between. Looked up from germline, CDR1 is SGDLS and CDR2 is YYNGEE. The CDR3 is 12 residues long. The CDR3 DNA sequence: TGTGCCAGCAGCGGGTTAGGACAAGAGCAGTACTTC. Encoded protein: CASSGLGQEQYF.

This clone was seen only a few times. This chain links TRBV7-2 with TRBJ2-7; perhaps TRBD1 as D (5 bases). The germline V gene has CDR1 SGHTA and CDR2 FQGNSA. V lost 5 bases to trimming and J lost 5 bases, with 16 bases between them. The CDR3 has 14 residues. For the CDR3, the DNA is TGTGCCAGCAGCCCCCGGCAGGGAATCGACGAGCAGTACTTC. It encodes CASSPRQGIDEQYF.

The chain uses TRBV15 and TRBJ1-3; no definite D call. V was clipped by 3 bases and J by 8 bases, with 8 bases between them. In germline, CDR1 is LNHNV, CDR2 YYDKDF (reference sequence). This CDR3 is 12 amino acids long. The CDR3 sequence is CATSSQAHTIYF. The CDR3 DNA reads as TGTGCCACCAGCAGTCAGGCCCACACCATATATTTT.

The V call is TRBV7-2, the J call TRBJ2-2; D is undetermined. CDR3 length: 15 residues. The V and J ends lost 5 bases and 0 bases respectively, with 10 bases between them. Germline V gene lookup returns CDR1 SGHTA and CDR2 FQGNSA. The CDR3 DNA follows: TGTGCCAGCAGCCACTATCCGACGAACACCGGGGAGCTGTTTTTT. The encoded protein is CASSHYPTNTGELFF.

V is TRBV19 and J is TRBJ2-3; possible D gene TRBD1, 6 bases. Germline-derived CDR1 and CDR2 are LNHDA and SQIVND (reference sequence). V was clipped by 4 bases and J by 6 bases, with 14 bases between them. The CDR3 covers 14 residues. CDR3 sequence reads: CASSSPTRGDTQYF. In DNA form, the CDR3 reads TGTGCCAGTAGTAGTCCCACGAGGGGGGATACGCAGTATTTT.

J is TRBJ2-5 and V is TRBV4-2, with a weak D call TRBD2 (5 bases). CDR3 size: 14 residues. V was cut by 0 bases and J by 4 bases, with 9 bases left in between. The germline V gene encodes CDR1 LGHNA and CDR2 YNFKEQ. The CDR3, as DNA: TGTGCCAGCAGCCAAGATGCTAGCCCAGAGACCCAGTACTTC. Translated, it gives CASSQDASPETQYF.

The chain couples TRBV7-8 to TRBJ1-1; D remains ambiguous. V lost 1 base and J lost 4, with 7 bases in between. Germline V gene data show CDR1 as SGHVS and CDR2 as FQNEAQ. CDR3 length: 13 residues. This CDR3 is CASSLGASTEAFF. Here the CDR3 DNA reads TGTGCCAGCAGCTTAGGGGCTTCCACTGAAGCTTTCTTT.

This chain joins TRBV18 and TRBJ2-5; a possible D gene is TRBD1 (6 bases). Per the germline V gene, CDR1 is KGHSH and CDR2 is LQKENI. This CDR3 contains 13 residues. V was pared by 4 bases and J by 3 bases, with 9 bases between. The CDR3 reads CASSRTVKETQYF. The CDR3 DNA follows: TGTGCCAGCTCACGGACAGTTAAAGAGACCCAGTACTTC.

The chain has TRBV18 and TRBJ2-5; 8 positions agree with TRBD2. Germline-derived CDR1 and CDR2 are KGHSH and LQKENI. Trimming took 2 bases from V and 2 from J; bases not matched to a gene: 4. The CDR3 is 15 residues long. The CDR3 coding sequence is TGTGCCAGCTCACCAACGGGAGGGACTCAAGAGACCCAGTACTTC. This encodes CASSPTGGTQETQYF. Variable domain in full (rest from reference TRBV18 and TRBJ2-5): NAGVMQNPRHLVRRRGQEARLRCSPMKGHSHVYWYRQLPEEGLKFMVYLQKENIIDESGMPKERFSAEFPKEGPSILRIQQVVRGDSAAYFCASSPTGGTQETQYFGPGTRLLVL.

The chain couples TRBV28 to TRBJ2-2; D may be TRBD1 (6 bases). The CDR3 is made up of 14 amino acids. Trimming took off 10 bases at V and 5 bases at J, with 17 bases between the two ends. The germline gives CDR1 MDHEN, CDR2 SYDVKM. The CDR3 region has the DNA TGTGCCACCCTTGACGGACAGCGAACCGGGGAGCTGTTTTTT. Translated, it gives CATLDGQRTGELFF.

The chain links TRBV5-6 to TRBJ1-1; D possibly corresponds to TRBD1 (5 bases). The V end lost 0 bases, the J end lost 4 bases, and 13 bases lay between the germline ends. The germline gives CDR1 SGHDT, CDR2 YYEEEE. The CDR3 loop spans 15 amino acids. The CDR3 spells CASSLGPQGTTEAFF. CDR3 DNA sequence: TGTGCCAGCAGCTTGGGGCCCCAGGGTACCACTGAAGCTTTCTTT.

The chain links TRBV4-2 to TRBJ1-5, with unresolved D. This CDR3 is 14 amino acids long. V was pared by 0 bases and J by 5 bases, with 8 bases between. Germline V lookup: CDR1 LGHNA, CDR2 YNFKEQ. CDR3 amino acids: CASSQDSVYQPQHF. The CDR3 DNA reads as TGTGCCAGCAGCCAAGACAGCGTTTATCAGCCCCAGCATTTT.

This rearrangement joins TRBV7-8 to TRBJ2-7, with 7 bases matching TRBD1. The CDR3 has 11 amino acids. Germline trimming cut 6 bases from V and 7 bases from J; bases unmatched to any gene: 3. The germline CDR1 and CDR2 sequences are SGHVS and FQNEAQ. CDR3 coding DNA: TGTGCCAGCAGTTACAGGGGTGAGCAGTACTTC. Translated: CASSYRGEQYF.

J is TRBJ2-7 and V is TRBV5-4, with 10 bases matching TRBD1. The CDR3 contains 15 residues. The ends lost 4 bases at V and 2 bases at J; junction bases unmatched: 6. Germline CDR1 SGHNT, CDR2 YYREEE (reference sequence). This CDR3 reads CASSQAGQGTYEQYF. DNA of the CDR3: TGTGCCAGCAGCCAGGCGGGACAGGGGACCTACGAGCAGTACTTC.

The CDR3 loop reads CASSSQGQNEKLFF. CDR3 in DNA: TGCGCCAGCAGCTCACAGGGGCAGAATGAAAAACTGTTTTTT. The chain links TRBV5-1 to TRBJ1-4; 7 nucleotides match TRBD1. CDR1 and CDR2 (germline): SGHRS, YFSETQ. The CDR3 covers 14 residues. J was trimmed by 5 bases and V by 3 bases; bases with no gene match: 4.